A single T cell receptor (beta chain) is shown here with its context. Its target is not known. These data belong to a study of blood T cells in healthy people across ages. Study-level results: Roughly linearly, TCR beta diversity per million T cells fell as age increased.

Using a J-beta primer mix together with a sample-barcoded 5' primer, a second PCR was run for roughly 7 to 11 cycles. Each CDR3 protein is one row after TCRdb ran MiXCR on the 5' RACE reads. The table includes approximately 580,000 distinct CDR3 sequences, 20% to 30% detected once. Trimming pared 5 bases from V and 2 bases from J, leaving 13 bases between. This CDR3 has 15 residues. Germline V gene data show CDR1 as SGHTA and CDR2 as FQGTGA. The same sample was also studied in work on T cells of mothers and their children.

This chain joins TRBV7-3 and TRBJ2-1; no definite D call. The sample comprised blood. This clonotype was sampled from a boy aged 5-17 years in good health. In nucleotides, the CDR3 is TGTGCCAGCAGCCCGTCTTTGCTGGCCTACAATGAGCAGTTCTTC. Residues: CASSPSLLAYNEQFF.